The clone carrying this T cell receptor (beta chain) occurred many times. Adult donors, all healthy and HIV-negative, had no recent acute infections or vaccinations. The data belong to a study of shared clonotypes between healthy human individuals. Whole-study context: Aged 18 to 49, the donors were a couple of women and a few men.

Germline assignment: CDR1 GTSNPN and CDR2 SVGIG (reference sequence). The length of the CDR3 is 12 residues. V gave up 3 bases and J gave up 5 bases, with 10 bases separating them. Unsorted PBMC DNA went through sequencing on ten immunoSEQ deep assay plates. Clones were read by immunoSEQ multiplex PCR, and TCRdb kept only the in-frame ones, dropping some. Of roughly 96,000 clones in the sample, around 47% were seen once. Sequencing input: PBMCs. J is TRBJ1-2 and V is TRBV30; D is perhaps TRBD1 (5 bases). This clonotype was obtained from a woman in her thirties or forties in good health. Some clones in this sample may be carry-over from other donors' samples. CDR3 loop: CAWRTPGYGYTF. The CDR3, as DNA: TGTGCCTGGAGGACACCAGGGTATGGCTACACCTTC.